This T cell receptor beta chain was recovered during a study of CD8+ T cells in alopecia areata. The V gene lost 2 bases and the J gene lost 1 base, with 5 bases spanning the gap. CDR3 size: 12 residues. The germline V gene encodes CDR1 GTSNPN and CDR2 SVGIG (reference sequence). cDNA prepared by RNA extraction and subsequent reverse transcription served as the template for sequencing. Assay: immunoSEQ multiplex PCR; the TCRdb copy retains only in-frame clones and omits some. Among 100,000 to 150,000 clones listed, approximately 47% were seen once. The chain recombines TRBV30 with TRBJ1-1; no clear D gene. The TCR comes from a human donor with alopecia areata. Source material: NKG2D-low CD8+ T cells sorted from blood. The CDR3 DNA is TGTGCCTGGAGTCCGTCGAACACTGAAGCTTTCTTT. It yields the protein CAWSPSNTEAFF.